This T cell receptor beta chain was sequenced during a study of cytomegalovirus exposure and HLA in healthy donors (dated 2017 in TCRdb). A note on the overall study: In an earlier analysis of roughly 500 of the donors, 276 Gb of sequence data and 100 million or so unique TCR beta sequences from about 179 million T cells were reported. Roughly 310 gigabases of sequencing data and approximately 85 million unique TCR sequences were included in an early release covering 550 to 800 HLA-typed donors. Of the approximately 400 genotyped donors, approximately 80% fell in the genetic ancestry cluster associated with self-reported Caucasian donors. The study aimed to test whether cataloging public T cell receptors could reveal signatures of past pathogen exposure. The T cell repertoires of under 750 subjects were profiled by immunosequencing and related to cytomegalovirus serostatus. Along with the roughly 710-subject first cohort, a separate validation cohort of 120 different subjects was used. To predict cytomegalovirus infection status, the study combined high-throughput TCR immunosequencing, statistical association of individual TCRs with disease status, and machine learning. In a later analysis, previously published TCR beta repertoires from about 670 donors were re-analyzed and high-resolution HLA genotyping was added so that TCR occurrence patterns could be studied. Rather than using new phenotypic data, the later analysis identified candidate immune exposures from TCR beta sequences and from how often those sequences occurred across donors. In an earlier analysis of 500 to 650 of the donors, high-throughput TCR beta sequencing was used to judge whether each TCR beta V gene segment behaved as functional or pseudogenic. Donor age, sex, ethnicity and CMV serostatus were compiled alongside the repertoire data. Genome-wide SNP genotypes for about 65% of the 666 donors were used in a later genetic analysis, which treated that subset as a discovery cohort. All discovery cohort repertoires had been generated using a single sequencing platform. Class I and class II HLA loci were covered by the typing at four-digit resolution. The number of donors typed differed by locus, with about 620-630 for A, B, C, DRB1 and DQB1, over 500 for DQA1, 600 to 610 for DPA1, and 400 to 490 for DPB1. Roughly 5 DR-DQ haplotypes were handled as single units for association and clustering, since linkage in the cohort was strong. Among 300 to 500 genotyped donors of the cohort, an average of approximately 240,000 unique TCR beta nucleotide sequences was sequenced per donor, of which about 18% were non-productive.

The method behind the library was the immunoSEQ multiplex PCR assay. The multiplex PCR relied on a mix of 60 forward primers for TCR Vbeta segments and 13 reverse primers for TCR Jbeta segments. Amplification of the CDR3 region of rearranged TCR beta genes was performed with a multiplex PCR assay on genomic DNA. The amplified TCR beta libraries were sequenced on the Illumina HiSeq System as 87-base-pair reads. The study's processing was this. Across the roughly 670 repertoires, a later analysis counted roughly 84 million unique TCR beta chains, around 11 million of which were shared by at least two donors. To remove PCR and sequencing errors, raw reads were error-corrected and collapsed into unique sequences using a nearest-neighbor algorithm that merged closely related sequences. V, D and J gene segments were assigned by aligning CDR3 sequences to IMGT reference sequences. For a sequence to be retained, a match of at least six nucleotides to both a V gene segment and a J gene segment was required. A rearrangement counted as productive if the CDR3 had no stop codons and remained in frame with V and J, and every other rearrangement counted as non-productive. CDR3 was defined by IMGT convention, running from the second conserved V-encoded cysteine to the conserved J-encoded phenylalanine. The earlier analysis of about 620 of the donors excluded sequences that lacked an unambiguous match to a single V gene segment. In an earlier analysis of 587 of the donors, V segments were called functional above 56.7% productive rearrangements and were called segregating when the between-donor standard deviation exceeded 5%. To diagnose cytomegalovirus status from the catalog of TCR beta chain sequences, a statistical classification framework was built. In a later analysis, V and J genes were assigned by comparing TCR nucleotide sequences against IMGT/GENE-DB human TR gene sequences. Using the TCRdist pipeline, a later analysis assigned CDR3 sequences along with most-parsimonious VDJ recombination scenarios. In a later analysis, each TCR beta chain was defined by its CDR3 amino acid sequence together with its V-gene family, and reads without a unique V-gene family were excluded. As a way to deal with suspected cross-contamination and a sequencing artifact, a later analysis dropped more than 500 nucleotide sequences that were highly shared and had low generation probability. A later analysis calculated a clonal expansion index for each public chain from normalized within-repertoire ranks of inferred template counts. Generation probabilities in a later analysis came from a VDJ recombination model fitted to out-of-frame rearrangements, and those results were checked against IGoR. Hypergeometric tests were used in a later analysis to score TCR-TCR, TCR-HLA and TCR-CMV co-occurrence, with a repertoire-size bias correction applied to the TCR pairs. In a later analysis, false discovery rates were estimated by permuting HLA or CMV assignments 20 times. A later analysis grouped co-occurring TCRs with DBSCAN, adding TCRdist sequence similarity when clustering within HLA-allele-positive subsets. For co-occurrence clustering, repertoires with fewer than 30,000 or more than 120,000 public chains were excluded, along with four or five repertoires with anomalous nucleotide sharing. TCRdb retrieved this table from immuneACCESS and kept in-frame rearrangements only. Not all clones are present; in checked studies, unresolved V genes account for under half, and no reason is known for the remainder. V, J and clone size are those of that table, while D and trimming were read from the DNA. Counted in this sample were about 150,000 clones; about three quarters of them appeared once. The ten most abundant clones make up 0.5% to 0.85% of the sample.

As regards this clone: The antigen it recognizes is unknown. It has no much larger one-base neighbor in the sample; base qualities were not kept.

The cohort was made up of 666 healthy bone marrow donors. At the time of sampling, all cohort members were nominally healthy, though unrecorded immune exposures were likely present. The donor was CMV seronegative and was included in the group of a few hundred seronegative cohort members. A peripheral blood sample was provided by each donor, and peripheral blood mononuclear cells were used for TCR beta sequencing. Genomic DNA was extracted from the blood cell samples with the Qiagen DNeasy Blood Extraction Kit. The CDR3 holds 13 amino acids from the cysteine to the phenylalanine. Kept here is only the CDR3 DNA, which spans 39 bases and is read in frame from base 1. The germline ends are 11 bases apart after V is trimmed by 2 bases and J by 7 bases. The germline V gene yields MNHNS for CDR1 and SASEGT for CDR2. General conclusions and limits of the study: In both the original and validation cohorts, the classifier was reported to diagnose cytomegalovirus status with high specificity and sensitivity. In a later analysis, HLA-associated TCR beta chains showed more clonal expansion and lower generation probabilities than non-associated chains that were equally common. A cluster of highly shared sequence variants was judged likely to represent a technical artifact of the sequencing pipeline. In a later analysis, some 18,000 TCR beta sequences were associated with specific HLA alleles at a false discovery rate of 0.05. According to a later genetic analysis, donors in an Asian-associated ancestry cluster had fewer N-insertions in productive TCRs than the approximately 630-donor mean. A later analysis reported that several top co-occurrence clusters appeared linked to parvovirus B19, influenza, CMV and Epstein-Barr virus. Most CMV-associated TCR beta chains appeared to be HLA-restricted in a later analysis, and the HLA associations seemed to be driven largely by CMV exposure. In this cohort, only TCR beta chains were sequenced, and detectable features were limited by the absence of alpha or paired-chain data. Correlated functional status among segregating V segments might be attributable to linkage disequilibrium, but an unknown experimental factor could not be ruled out. Because some donors lacked HLA typing at each locus, the association tests relied only on the typed subset. The 87-base-pair reads could not distinguish some IMGT-functional V segments, including TRBV6-2 and TRBV6-3, so those segments were excluded. V-gene and J-gene trimming of TCR beta chains was associated with a missense DCLRE1C variant in a later genetic analysis, and the association was replicated in an independent cohort. It was suggested by the authors that the approach could potentially be generalized to other disease states and immunological phenotypes. In a later analysis, TCR association rates were found to vary across HLA loci, with the most associated TCRs seen for DRB1 alleles and the fewest for HLA-C alleles. The study listed 164 TCR beta chains as associated with cytomegalovirus. Because counts were too low, some 17 rarely observed V segments, including chromosome 9 orphons, were excluded from the earlier analysis of 587 of the donors. While some public TCRs were present in many individuals, most TCR sequences turned up only very rarely across donors. Three of the identified cytomegalovirus-associated TCR beta chains were confirmed in vitro to be specific for cytomegalovirus antigens. Broadly in line with IMGT annotations, most TCR beta V segments showed up in productive rearrangements about 90% or about 30% of the time in an earlier analysis of approximately 600 of the donors. When HLA alleles, especially DR and DQ, strongly co-occurred, TCR associations were difficult to assign to individual alleles. For the cohort, immune exposure information was limited to CMV serostatus. A further reported finding was that TCR beta sequences accurately predicted the HLA-A and HLA-B alleles for most subjects in the first cohort. The presence/absence analyses assumed that sequencing depth was roughly uniform across donors, and that assumption may not be true.

This receptor was obtained from a male donor in good health and CMV-seronegative. The chain was built from TRBV6-1 and TRBJ1-2; a tentative D call is TRBD1 (5 bases match). The sequenced material came from PBMCs. The nucleotide sequence is TGTGCCAGCAGTGAAACGGGGGACCTTGGCTACACCTTC. This sequence encodes CASSETGDLGYTF.